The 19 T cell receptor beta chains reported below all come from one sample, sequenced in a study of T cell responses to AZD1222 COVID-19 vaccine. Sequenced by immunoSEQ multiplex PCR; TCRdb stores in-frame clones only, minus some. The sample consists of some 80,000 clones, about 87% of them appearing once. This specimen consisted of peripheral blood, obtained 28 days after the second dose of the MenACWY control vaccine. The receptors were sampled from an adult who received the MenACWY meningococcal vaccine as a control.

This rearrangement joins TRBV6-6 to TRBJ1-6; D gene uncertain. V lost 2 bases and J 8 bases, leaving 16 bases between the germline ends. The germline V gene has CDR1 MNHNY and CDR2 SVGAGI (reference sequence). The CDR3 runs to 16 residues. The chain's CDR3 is CASSYADPRPDSPLHF. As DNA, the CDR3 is TGTGCCAGCAGTTACGCTGACCCGCGGCCGGATTCACCCCTCCACTTT.

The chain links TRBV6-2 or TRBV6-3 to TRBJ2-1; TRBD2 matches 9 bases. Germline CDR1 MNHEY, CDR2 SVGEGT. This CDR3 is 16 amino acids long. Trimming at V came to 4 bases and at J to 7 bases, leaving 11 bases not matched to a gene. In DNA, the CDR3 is TGTGCCAGCAGTTCTACCGGGACTAGCTTTAGGAATGAGCAGTTCTTC. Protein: CASSSTGTSFRNEQFF.

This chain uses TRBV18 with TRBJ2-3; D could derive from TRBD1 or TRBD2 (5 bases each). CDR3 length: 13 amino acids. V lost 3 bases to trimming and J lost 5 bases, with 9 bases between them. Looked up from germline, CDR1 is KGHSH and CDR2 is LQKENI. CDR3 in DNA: TGTGCCAGCTCACCGGGACCAGAAGATACGCAGTATTTT. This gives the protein CASSPGPEDTQYF. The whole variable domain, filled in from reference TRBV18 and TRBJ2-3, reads NAGVMQNPRHLVRRRGQEARLRCSPMKGHSHVYWYRQLPEEGLKFMVYLQKENIIDESGMPKERFSAEFPKEGPSILRIQQVVRGDSAAYFCASSPGPEDTQYFGPGTRLTVL.

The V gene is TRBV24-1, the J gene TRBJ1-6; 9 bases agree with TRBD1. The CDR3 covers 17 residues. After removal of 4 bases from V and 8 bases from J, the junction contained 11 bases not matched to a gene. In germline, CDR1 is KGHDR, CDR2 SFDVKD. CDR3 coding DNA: TGTGCCACCAGTGACCCATACCGGGACAGGGTCCATTCACCCCTCCACTTT. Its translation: CATSDPYRDRVHSPLHF.

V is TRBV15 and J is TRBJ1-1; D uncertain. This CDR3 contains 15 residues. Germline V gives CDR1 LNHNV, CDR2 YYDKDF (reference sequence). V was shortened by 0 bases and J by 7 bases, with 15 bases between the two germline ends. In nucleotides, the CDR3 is TGTGCCACCAGCAGAGATACATTCACCGGTGTTGAAGCTTTCTTT. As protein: CATSRDTFTGVEAFF.

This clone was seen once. The CDR3 DNA follows: TGCGCCAGCAGCTTTCGTCCCGAGACTAGCGGTAATGAGCAGTTCTTC. It specifies CASSFRPETSGNEQFF. The rearrangement links TRBV5-1 to TRBJ2-1; 9 positions match TRBD2. Germline lookup yields CDR1 SGHRS and CDR2 YFSETQ. V was pared by 2 bases and J by 7 bases, with 10 bases of the junction left unmatched. The CDR3 is made up of 16 amino acids.

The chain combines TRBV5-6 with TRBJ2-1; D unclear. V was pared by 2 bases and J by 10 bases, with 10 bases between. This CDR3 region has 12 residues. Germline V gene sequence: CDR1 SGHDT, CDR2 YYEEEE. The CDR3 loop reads CASSFTREEQFF. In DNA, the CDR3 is TGTGCCAGCAGCTTTACACGAGAGGAGCAGTTCTTC. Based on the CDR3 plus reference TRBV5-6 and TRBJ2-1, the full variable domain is DAGVTQSPTHLIKTRGQQVTLRCSPKSGHDTVSWYQQALGQGPQFIFQYYEEEERQRGNFPDRFSGHQFPNYSSELNVNALLLGDSALYLCASSFTREEQFFGPGTRLTVL.

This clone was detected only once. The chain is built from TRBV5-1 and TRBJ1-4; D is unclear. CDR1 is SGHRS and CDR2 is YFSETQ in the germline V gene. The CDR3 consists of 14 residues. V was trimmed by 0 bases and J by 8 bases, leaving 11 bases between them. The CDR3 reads CASSLDVVSEKLFF. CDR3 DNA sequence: TGCGCCAGCAGCTTGGATGTAGTCTCGGAAAAACTGTTTTTT.

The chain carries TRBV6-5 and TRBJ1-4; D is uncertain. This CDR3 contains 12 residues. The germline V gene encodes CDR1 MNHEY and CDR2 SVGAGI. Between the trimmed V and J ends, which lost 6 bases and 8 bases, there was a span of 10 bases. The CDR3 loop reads CASRGTVEKLFF. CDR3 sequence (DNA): TGTGCCAGCAGGGGAACGGTAGAAAAACTGTTTTTT.

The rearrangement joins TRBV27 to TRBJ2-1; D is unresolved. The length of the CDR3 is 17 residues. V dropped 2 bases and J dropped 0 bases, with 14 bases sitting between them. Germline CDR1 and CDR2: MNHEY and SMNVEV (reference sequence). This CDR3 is CASSLTPTVSSYNEQFF. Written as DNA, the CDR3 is TGTGCCAGCAGTTTAACCCCTACAGTCAGCTCCTACAATGAGCAGTTCTTC.

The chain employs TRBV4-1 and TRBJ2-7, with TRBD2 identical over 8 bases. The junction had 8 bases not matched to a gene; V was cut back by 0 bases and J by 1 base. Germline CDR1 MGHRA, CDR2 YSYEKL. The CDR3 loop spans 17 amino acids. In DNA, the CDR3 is TGCGCCAGCAGCCAAGATCGGGGGGGGCTCCTTTCCTACGAGCAGTACTTC. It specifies CASSQDRGGLLSYEQYF.

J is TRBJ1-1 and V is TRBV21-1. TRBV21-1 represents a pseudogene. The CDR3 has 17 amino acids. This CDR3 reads CASSEGPGGDPNTEAFF. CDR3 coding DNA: TGTGCCAGCAGCGAAGGTCCGGGGGGGGATCCGAACACTGAAGCTTTCTTT.

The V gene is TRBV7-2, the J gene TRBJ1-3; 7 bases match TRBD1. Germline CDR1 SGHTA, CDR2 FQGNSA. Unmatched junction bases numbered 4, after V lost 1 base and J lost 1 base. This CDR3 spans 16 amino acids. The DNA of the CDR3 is TGTGCCAGCAGCTTAGAAGGGGGCCAATCTGGAAACACCATATATTTT. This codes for CASSLEGGQSGNTIYF.

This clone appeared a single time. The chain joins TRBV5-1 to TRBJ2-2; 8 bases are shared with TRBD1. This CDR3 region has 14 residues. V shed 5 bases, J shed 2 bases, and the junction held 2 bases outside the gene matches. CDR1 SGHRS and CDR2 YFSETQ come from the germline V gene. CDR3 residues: CASSQGANTGELFF. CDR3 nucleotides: TGCGCCAGCAGTCAGGGGGCAAACACCGGGGAGCTGTTTTTT. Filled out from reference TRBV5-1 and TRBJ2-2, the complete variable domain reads KAGVTQTPRYLIKTRGQQVTLSCSPISGHRSVSWYQQTPGQGLQFLFEYFSETQRNKGNFPGRFSGRQFSNSRSEMNVSTLELGDSALYLCASSQGANTGELFFGEGSRLTVL.

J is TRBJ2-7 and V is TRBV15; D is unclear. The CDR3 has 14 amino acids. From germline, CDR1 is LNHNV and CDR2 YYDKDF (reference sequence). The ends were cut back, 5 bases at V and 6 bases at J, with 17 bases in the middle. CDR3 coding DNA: TGTGCCACCAGCCTTGAGCTGAGGCAGGCCGAGCAGTACTTC. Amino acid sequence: CATSLELRQAEQYF. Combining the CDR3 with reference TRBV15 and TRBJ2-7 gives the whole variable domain DAMVIQNPRYQVTQFGKPVTLSCSQTLNHNVMYWYQQKSSQAPKLLFHYYDKDFNNEADTPDNFQSRRPNTSFCFLDIRSPGLGDTAMYLCATSLELRQAEQYFGPGTRLTVT.

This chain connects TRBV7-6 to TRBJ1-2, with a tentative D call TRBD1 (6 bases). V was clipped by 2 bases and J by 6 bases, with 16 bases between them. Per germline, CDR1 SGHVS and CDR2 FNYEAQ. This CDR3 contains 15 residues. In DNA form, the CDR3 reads TGTGCCAGCAGCTTATCGGGGGCAGGGTTGAATGGCTACACCTTC. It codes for CASSLSGAGLNGYTF.

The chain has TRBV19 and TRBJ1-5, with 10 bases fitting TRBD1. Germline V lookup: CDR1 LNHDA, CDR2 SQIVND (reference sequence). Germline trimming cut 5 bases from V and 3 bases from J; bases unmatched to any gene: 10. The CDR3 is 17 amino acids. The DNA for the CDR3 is TGTGCCAGTAGTCTTACGACAGGGGGCCTGAACAATCAGCCCCAGCATTTT. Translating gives CASSLTTGGLNNQPQHF.

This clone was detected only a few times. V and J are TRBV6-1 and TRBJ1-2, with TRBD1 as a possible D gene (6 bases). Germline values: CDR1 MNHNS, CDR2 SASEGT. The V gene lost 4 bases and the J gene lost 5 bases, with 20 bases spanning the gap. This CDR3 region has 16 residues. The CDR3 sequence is CASSAYAGASAYGYTF. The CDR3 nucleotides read TGTGCCAGCAGTGCCTACGCAGGGGCCTCTGCTTATGGCTACACCTTC.

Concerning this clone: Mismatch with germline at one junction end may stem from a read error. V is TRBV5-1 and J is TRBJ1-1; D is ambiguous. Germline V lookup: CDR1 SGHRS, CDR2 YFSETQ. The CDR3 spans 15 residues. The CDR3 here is CASSSTVVSNNEAFF. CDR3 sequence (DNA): TGCGCCAGCAGCTCTACTGTGGTTAGTAACAATGAAGCTTTCTTT.